Sequencing of this T cell receptor (beta chain) was carried out in a study of blood T cell repertoires in COVID-19. Background on the study: The United States, Italy and Spain supplied acute and convalescent COVID-19 samples. PBMCs, B-cell-depleted T cells, or T cells provided the cDNA or gDNA that made up the material.

Original processing notes: Estimated nucleated cell counts came from reference gene primer amplification. Using immunoSEQ multiplex PCR, the repertoire was profiled, and TCRdb retains in-frame clones only, with some absent. The V and J calls and the clone size are those of that table, but D and trimming were determined from the DNA. This sample has tens of thousands of clones; around 89% occur once, and the top ten carry approximately 4%. V was clipped by 4 bases and J by 4 bases, with 9 bases between them. In germline, CDR1 is SGHNT, CDR2 YYREEE (reference sequence). There are 13 residues in the CDR3.

This chain links TRBV5-4 with TRBJ1-3, with D perhaps TRBD1 (5 bases). Material: peripheral blood. This clonotype was sampled from a woman aged 80 or older with active or convalescent COVID-19. Here the CDR3 DNA reads TGTGCCAGCAGCAGGGGCCAGGGAAACACCATATATTTT. As protein: CASSRGQGNTIYF.